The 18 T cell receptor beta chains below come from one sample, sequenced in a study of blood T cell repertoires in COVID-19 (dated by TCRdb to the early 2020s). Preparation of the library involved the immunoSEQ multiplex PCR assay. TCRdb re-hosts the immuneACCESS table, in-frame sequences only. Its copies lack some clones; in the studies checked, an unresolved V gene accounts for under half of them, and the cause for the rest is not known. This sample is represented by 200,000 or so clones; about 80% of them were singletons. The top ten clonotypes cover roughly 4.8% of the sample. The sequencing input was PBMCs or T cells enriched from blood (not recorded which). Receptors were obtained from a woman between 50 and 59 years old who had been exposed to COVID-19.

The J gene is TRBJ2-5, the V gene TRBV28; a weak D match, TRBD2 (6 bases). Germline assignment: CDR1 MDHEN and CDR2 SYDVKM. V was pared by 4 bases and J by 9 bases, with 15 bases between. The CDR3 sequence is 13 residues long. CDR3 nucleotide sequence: TGTGCCAGCAGTTCCGTTGACTCGGGGGCCCAGTACTTC. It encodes CASSSVDSGAQYF.

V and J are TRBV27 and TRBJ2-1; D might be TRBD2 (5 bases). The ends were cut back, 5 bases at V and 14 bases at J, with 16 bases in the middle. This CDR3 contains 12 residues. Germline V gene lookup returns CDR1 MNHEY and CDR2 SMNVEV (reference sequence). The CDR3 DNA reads TGTGCCAGCAGTCCCCTAGGAGCGAGGGAGTTCTTC. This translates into CASSPLGAREFF.

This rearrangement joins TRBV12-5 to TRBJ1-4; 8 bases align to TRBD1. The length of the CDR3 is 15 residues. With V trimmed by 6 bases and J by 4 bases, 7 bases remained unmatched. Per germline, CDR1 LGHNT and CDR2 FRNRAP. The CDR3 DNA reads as TGTGCTAGTGGCCGCGGGACAGGCTATAATGAAAAACTGTTTTTT. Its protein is CASGRGTGYNEKLFF.

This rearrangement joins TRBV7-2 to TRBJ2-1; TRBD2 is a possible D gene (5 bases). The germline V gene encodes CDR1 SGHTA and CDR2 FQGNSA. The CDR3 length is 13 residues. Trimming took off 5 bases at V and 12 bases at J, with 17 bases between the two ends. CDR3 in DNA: TGTGCCAGCAGCCCGACTATCGGAAAGGGGCAGTTCTTC. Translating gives CASSPTIGKGQFF.

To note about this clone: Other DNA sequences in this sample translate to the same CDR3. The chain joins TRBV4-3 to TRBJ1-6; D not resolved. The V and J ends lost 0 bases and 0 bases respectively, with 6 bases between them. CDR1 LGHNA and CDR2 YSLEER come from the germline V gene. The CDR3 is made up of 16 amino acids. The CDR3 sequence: CASSQDRSSYNSPLHF. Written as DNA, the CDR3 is TGCGCCAGCAGCCAAGACCGGAGCTCCTATAATTCACCCCTCCACTTT.

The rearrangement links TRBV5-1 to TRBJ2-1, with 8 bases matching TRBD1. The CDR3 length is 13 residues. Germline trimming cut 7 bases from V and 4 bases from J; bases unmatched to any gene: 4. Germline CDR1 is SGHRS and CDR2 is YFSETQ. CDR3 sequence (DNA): TGCGCCAGCTTCAGACAGGGGTACAATGAGCAGTTCTTC. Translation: CASFRQGYNEQFF.

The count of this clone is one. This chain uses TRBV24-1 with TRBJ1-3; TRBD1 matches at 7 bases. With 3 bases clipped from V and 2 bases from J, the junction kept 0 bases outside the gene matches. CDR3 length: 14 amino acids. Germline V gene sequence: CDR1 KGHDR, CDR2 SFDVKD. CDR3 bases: TGTGCCACCAGTGATGGGACAGCTGGAAACACCATATATTTT. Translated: CATSDGTAGNTIYF.

The CDR3 reads CASRLGSTDTQYF. DNA of the CDR3: TGTGCCAGCAGACTAGGGAGCACAGATACGCAGTATTTT. The chain has TRBV7-2 and TRBJ2-3, with D maybe TRBD2 (5 bases). The V gene lost 6 bases and the J gene lost 0 bases, with 7 bases spanning the gap. Germline lookup yields CDR1 SGHTA and CDR2 FQGNSA. The CDR3 is 13 residues long.

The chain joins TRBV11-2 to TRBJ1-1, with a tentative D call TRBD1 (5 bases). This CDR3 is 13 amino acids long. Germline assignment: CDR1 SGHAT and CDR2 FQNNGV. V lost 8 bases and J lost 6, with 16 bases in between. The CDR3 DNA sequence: TGTGCCAGCCGACGACTTGACAGACCTGAAGCTTTCTTT. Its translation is CASRRLDRPEAFF.

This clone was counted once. CDR3 loop: CASSVGAGRGETQYF. CDR3 nucleotides: TGTGCCAGCAGCGTAGGAGCAGGGCGGGGGGAGACCCAGTACTTC. V usage is TRBV9 and J usage is TRBJ2-5; 7 positions agree with TRBD2. Germline V gene data show CDR1 as SGDLS and CDR2 as YYNGEE. This CDR3 has 15 residues. Losses at the gene ends were 0 bases for V and 5 bases for J; bases not matched to a gene: 7. The full variable domain, in which reference TRBV9 and TRBJ2-5 provide the parts outside the CDR3, is DSGVTQTPKHLITATGQRVTLRCSPRSGDLSVYWYQQSLDQGLQFLIQYYNGEERAKGNILERFSAQQFPDLHSELNLSSLELGDSALYFCASSVGAGRGETQYFGPGTRLLVL.

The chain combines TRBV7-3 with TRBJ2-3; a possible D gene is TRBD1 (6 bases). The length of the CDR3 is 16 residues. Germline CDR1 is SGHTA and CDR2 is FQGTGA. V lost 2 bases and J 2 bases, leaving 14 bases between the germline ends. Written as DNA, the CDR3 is TGTGCCAGCAGCTTATTACAGGGTAGGTACACAGATACGCAGTATTTT. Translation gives CASSLLQGRYTDTQYF.

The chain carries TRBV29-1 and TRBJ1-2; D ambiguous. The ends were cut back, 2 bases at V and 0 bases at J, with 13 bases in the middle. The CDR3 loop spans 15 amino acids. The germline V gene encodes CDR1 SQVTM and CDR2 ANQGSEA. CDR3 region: CSVEPAGAANYGYTF. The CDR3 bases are TGCAGCGTTGAACCCGCGGGCGCAGCTAACTATGGCTACACCTTC.

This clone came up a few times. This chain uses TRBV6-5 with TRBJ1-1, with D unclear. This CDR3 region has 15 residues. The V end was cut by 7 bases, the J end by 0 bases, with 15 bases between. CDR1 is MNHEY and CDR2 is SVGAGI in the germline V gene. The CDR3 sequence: CASIPTGGLNTEAFF. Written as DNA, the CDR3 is TGTGCCAGCATTCCGACGGGAGGGTTGAACACTGAAGCTTTCTTT.

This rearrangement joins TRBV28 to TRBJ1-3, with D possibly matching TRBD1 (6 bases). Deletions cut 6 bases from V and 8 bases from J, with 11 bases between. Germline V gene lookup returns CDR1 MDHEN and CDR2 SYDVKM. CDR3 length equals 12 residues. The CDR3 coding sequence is TGTGCCAGCAGCACCGCAGGGGACACCATATATTTT. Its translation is CASSTAGDTIYF.

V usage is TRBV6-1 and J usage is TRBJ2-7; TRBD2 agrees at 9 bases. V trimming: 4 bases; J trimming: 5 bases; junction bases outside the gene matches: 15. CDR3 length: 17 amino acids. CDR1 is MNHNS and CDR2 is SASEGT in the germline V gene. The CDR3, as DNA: TGTGCCAGCAGTGTAACCGGGACTAGCCATTACGGCCACGAGCAGTACTTC. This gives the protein CASSVTGTSHYGHEQYF.

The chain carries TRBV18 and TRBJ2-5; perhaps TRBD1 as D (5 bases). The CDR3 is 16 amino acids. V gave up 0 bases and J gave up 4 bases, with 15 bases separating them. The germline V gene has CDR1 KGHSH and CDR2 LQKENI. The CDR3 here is CASSPPSVSRVETQYF. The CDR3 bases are TGTGCCAGCTCACCACCGTCCGTGAGCAGGGTAGAGACCCAGTACTTC. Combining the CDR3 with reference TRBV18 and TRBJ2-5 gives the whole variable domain NAGVMQNPRHLVRRRGQEARLRCSPMKGHSHVYWYRQLPEEGLKFMVYLQKENIIDESGMPKERFSAEFPKEGPSILRIQQVVRGDSAAYFCASSPPSVSRVETQYFGPGTRLLVL.

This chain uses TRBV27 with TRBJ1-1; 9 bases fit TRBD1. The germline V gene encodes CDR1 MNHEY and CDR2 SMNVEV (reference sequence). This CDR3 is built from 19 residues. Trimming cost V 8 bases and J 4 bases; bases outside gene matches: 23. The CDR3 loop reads CASQPLGQGIGASGTEAFF. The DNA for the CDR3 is TGTGCCAGCCAGCCACTGGGACAGGGAATAGGGGCAAGCGGCACTGAAGCTTTCTTT.

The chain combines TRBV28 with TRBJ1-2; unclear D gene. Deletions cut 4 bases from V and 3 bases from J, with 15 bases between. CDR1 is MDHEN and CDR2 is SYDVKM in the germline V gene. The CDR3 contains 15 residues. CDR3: CASSSSWGGYYGYTF. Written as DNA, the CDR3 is TGTGCCAGCAGTTCCTCGTGGGGAGGGTACTATGGCTACACCTTC.